This is a list of T cell receptor beta chains from one sample in a study of OX40 agonist ivuxolimab in advanced cancers. Only in-frame clones appear in the TCRdb table, and some are missing; sequencing was by immunoSEQ multiplex PCR. The sample contains 40,000 to 50,000 clones, around nine tenths of which appear only once. Specimen: CD4+ or CD8+ T cells sorted from blood, collected in a trial of the OX40 agonist ivuxolimab. These TCRs come from an adult with an advanced solid tumor such as melanoma, head and neck, liver or kidney cancer. CDR3s include the opening cysteine and the closing phenylalanine or tryptophan. D genes are given only for firm matches.

D gene	V gene	J gene	CDR3 DNA	CDR3 protein
.	TRBV11-2	TRBJ2-7	TGTGCCAGCAGCTTAGGTCTGGCCACCGACGAGCAGTACTTC	CASSLGLATDEQYF
.	TRBV28	TRBJ2-1	TGTGCCAGCAGTTCCCCAGGGGGGGGGTCCTACAATGAGCAGTTCTTC	CASSSPGGGSYNEQFF
.	TRBV7-8	TRBJ2-1	TGTGCCAGCAGCTTAGCGGTTATGTGGAATGAGCAGTTCTTC	CASSLAVMWNEQFF
.	TRBV11-3	TRBJ1-1	TGTGCCAGCAGCTTAGCCGTGAACACTGAAGCTTTCTTT	CASSLAVNTEAFF
.	TRBV11-2	TRBJ2-7	TGTGCCAGCAGCTTAGACCGCGTGAGCTCCTACGAGCAGTACTTC	CASSLDRVSSYEQYF
.	TRBV6-6	TRBJ2-3	TGTGCCAGCTGCAAGGATGATCAAGGCACAGATACGCAGTATTTT	CASCKDDQGTDTQYF
.	TRBV7-8	TRBJ2-7	TGTGCCAGCAGGACGGAAGGTCCCTACGAGCAGTACTTC	CASRTEGPYEQYF
TRBD1	TRBV18	TRBJ2-1	TGTGCCAGCTCACCATTTGGGACAGGGGAGTTCAATGAGCAGTTCTTC	CASSPFGTGEFNEQFF
.	TRBV6-1	TRBJ2-5	TGTGCCAGCAGGAAGGGGGTCCAAGAGACCCAGTACTTC	CASRKGVQETQYF
.	TRBV6-6	TRBJ2-5	TGTGCCAGCAGTTACGGGGGGGAGACCCAGTACTTC	CASSYGGETQYF
.	TRBV5-1	TRBJ2-3	TGCGCCAGCAGCTTGGCCTATGGGAGCACAGATACGCAGTATTTT	CASSLAYGSTDTQYF
TRBD1	TRBV6-1	TRBJ2-2	TGTGCCAGCAGTCGGGACAGGACTTCTCCCGGGGAGCTGTTTTTT	CASSRDRTSPGELFF
TRBD2	TRBV6-6	TRBJ2-1	TGTGCCAGCAGTAACGCCGGGGGGGAAAGCCATGAGCAGTTCTTC	CASSNAGGESHEQFF
TRBD1	TRBV6-5	TRBJ1-3	TGTGCCAGCAGTTACTCTACAGGGGCCGGAAACACCATATATTTT	CASSYSTGAGNTIYF
TRBD1	TRBV28	TRBJ2-7	TGTGCCAGCAGTCCGGGACAGACCTTTGGCGAGCAGTACTTC	CASSPGQTFGEQYF
.	TRBV2	TRBJ1-1	TGTGCCAGCAGGGTCGACGGTATGAACACTGAAGCTTTCTTT	CASRVDGMNTEAFF
.	TRBV5-1	TRBJ2-3	TGCGCCAGCAGCTTGACTGACGGTACAGATACGCAGTATTTT	CASSLTDGTDTQYF
.	TRBV30	TRBJ2-6	TGTGCCTGGAGGCGGGAAGGGGCCAACGTCCTGACTTTC	CAWRREGANVLTF